The 2 T cell receptor beta chains in this list originate from one sample, sequenced in a study of identical twins. TCRdb re-called the 5' RACE reads through MiXCR, storing one row per CDR3 protein. The sample holds about 240,000 distinct CDR3 sequences, roughly 13% seen once. Another study also made use of these data, one on yellow fever vaccine responses in identical twins.

Sequences were obtained from memory (CD45RO+) T cells sorted from blood. All receptors come from a woman under 30 in good health.

This clonotype has a handful of counts. The chain uses TRBV7-6 and TRBJ2-5; 12 bases map to TRBD2. This CDR3 spans 16 amino acids. The junction had 9 bases not matched to a gene; V was cut back by 5 bases and J by 5 bases. Germline V gene data show CDR1 as SGHVS and CDR2 as FNYEAQ. The CDR3 region is CASSRGLAGGEETQYF. In nucleotides, the CDR3 is TGTGCCAGCAGCCGGGGCCTAGCGGGAGGGGAGGAGACCCAGTACTTC.

This clonotype has just a few counts. The chain recombines TRBV4-2 with TRBJ2-1; D not resolved. Germline V gene lookup returns CDR1 LGHNA and CDR2 YNFKEQ. Trimming cost V 1 base and J 8 bases, with 21 bases left between them. The CDR3 covers 17 residues. The DNA for the CDR3 is TGTGCCAGCAGCCAAGCGGAACCCGGCAGCCTAGGAGATGAGCAGTTCTTC. It yields the protein CASSQAEPGSLGDEQFF.